The T cell receptor (beta chain) described here comes from a study of tumor-infiltrating lymphocytes in primary liver carcinoma. At the level of the study: Resection treated the patients' primary liver carcinoma.

Findings and limits, study-wide: Compared with tumor region pairs, tumor-adjacent and tumor-blood pairs overlapped less. Bulk unsorted material prevented CD4+ and CD8+ repertoire comparison.

In addition to blood RNA drawn from unsorted whole blood, germline DNA was extracted. A primer matching the constant region was used to make TCR beta cDNA from approximately 0.55 ug of total RNA. Slightly modified ARM-PCR with three nested multiplex PCR rounds yielded TCR beta libraries. The opening two PCR rounds, around 10 cycles each, paired TRBV1-TRBV30 forward primers with a C-beta reverse primer. One entry per CDR3 protein results from TCRdb running MiXCR on the multiplex PCR reads. The sample consists of about 200,000 distinct CDR3 sequences, approximately 64% of them appearing once. The V gene lost 7 bases and the J gene lost 3 bases, with 17 bases spanning the gap. The CDR3 runs to 15 residues. Germline values: CDR1 SGHAT, CDR2 FQDESV (reference sequence). Concerning this clonotype itself: What it binds is not known.

The chain combines TRBV11-1 with TRBJ2-3, with a tentative D call TRBD1 (5 bases). This TCR derives from a woman aged 55-70 years with primary liver carcinoma and hepatitis B virus infection. Sequenced material: peripheral blood. The CDR3 is CASTSLAGKTDTQYF. The CDR3 DNA reads TGTGCCAGCACCTCATTGGCAGGGAAGACAGATACGCAGTATTTT. The full variable domain, completed using reference TRBV11-1 and TRBJ2-3, is EAEVAQSPRYKITEKSQAVAFWCDPISGHATLYWYRQILGQGPELLVQFQDESVVDDSQLPKDRFSAERLKGVDSTLKIQPAELGDSAMYLCASTSLAGKTDTQYFGPGTRLTVL.